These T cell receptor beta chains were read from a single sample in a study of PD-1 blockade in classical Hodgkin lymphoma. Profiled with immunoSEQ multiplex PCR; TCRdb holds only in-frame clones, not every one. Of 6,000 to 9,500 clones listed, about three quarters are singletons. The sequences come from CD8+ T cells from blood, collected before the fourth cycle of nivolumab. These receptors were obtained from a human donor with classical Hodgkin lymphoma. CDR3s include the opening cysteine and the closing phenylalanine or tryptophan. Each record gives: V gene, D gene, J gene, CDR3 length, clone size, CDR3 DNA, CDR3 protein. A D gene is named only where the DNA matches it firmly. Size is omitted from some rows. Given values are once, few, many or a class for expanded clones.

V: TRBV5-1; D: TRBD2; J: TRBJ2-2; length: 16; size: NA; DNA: TGCGCCAGCAAAGGGAATTACGGGACTAGCACCGGGGAGCTGTTTTTT; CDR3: CASKGNYGTSTGELFF
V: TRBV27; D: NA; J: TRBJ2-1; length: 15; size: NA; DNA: TGTGCCAGCAGTTTATCAGGGAGCTCCTACAATGAGCAGTTCTTC; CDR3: CASSLSGSSYNEQFF
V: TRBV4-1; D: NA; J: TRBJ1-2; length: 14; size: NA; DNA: TGCGCCAGCAGCCAAGAGGGGAGCCTCTATGGCTACACCTTC; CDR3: CASSQEGSLYGYTF
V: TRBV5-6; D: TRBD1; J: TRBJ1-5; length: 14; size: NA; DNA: TGTGCCAGCACCACAGGGGTGCGCAATCAGCCCCAGCATTTT; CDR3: CASTTGVRNQPQHF
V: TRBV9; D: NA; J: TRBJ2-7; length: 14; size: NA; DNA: TGTGCCAGCAGCTTCGACAGCGGTTCCTACGAGCAGTACTTC; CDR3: CASSFDSGSYEQYF
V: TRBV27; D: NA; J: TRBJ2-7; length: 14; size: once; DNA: TGTGCCAGCAGTTTATCGGGCAGGTTCTACGAGCAGTACTTC; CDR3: CASSLSGRFYEQYF
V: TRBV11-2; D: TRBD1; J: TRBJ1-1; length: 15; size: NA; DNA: TGTGCCAGCAGCACAGAACAGGGGCTGAACACTGAAGCTTTCTTT; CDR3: CASSTEQGLNTEAFF
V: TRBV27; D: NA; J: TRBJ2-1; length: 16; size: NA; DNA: TGTGCCAGCAGTTTATTTGGGCGGCGGTGGGATCAGGAGCAGTTCTTC; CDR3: CASSLFGRRWDQEQFF
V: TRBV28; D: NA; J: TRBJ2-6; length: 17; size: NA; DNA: TGTGCCAGCAGTTTGGTACAGCGGTTCTCTGGGGCCAACGTCCTGACTTTC; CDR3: CASSLVQRFSGANVLTF
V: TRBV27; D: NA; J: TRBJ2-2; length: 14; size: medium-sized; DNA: TGTGCCAGCAGTCCCCGTGACGGATACGGGGAGCTGTTTTTT; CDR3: CASSPRDGYGELFF